The rows below give T cell receptor beta chains drawn from one sample of a study of T cell responses to AZD1222 COVID-19 vaccine. Clones were sequenced by immunoSEQ multiplex PCR, and TCRdb holds only the in-frame ones, with some missing. The sample holds around 130,000 clones, about 89% seen once. The material sequenced was peripheral blood, taken 28 days after the second dose of the MenACWY control vaccine. Receptors were obtained from an adult who received the MenACWY meningococcal vaccine as a control. The CDR3 runs from the conserved cysteine through the conserved F or W. A D gene is named only where the DNA matches it firmly. Clone size appears in some rows only: once, few, many, or a class for an expanded clone.

v_call	j_call	d_call	clone_size	cdr3_aa	cdr3_nt
TRBV7-2	TRBJ1-3	TRBD1	-	CASSPGRGPRNTIYF	TGTGCCAGCAGCCCCGGGAGGGGGCCCCGAAACACCATATATTTT
TRBV5-1	TRBJ1-1	-	-	CASSLVAGVGAEAFF	TGCGCCAGCAGCTTGGTTGCAGGGGTGGGAGCTGAAGCTTTCTTT
TRBV5-1	TRBJ2-1	TRBD2	-	CASSLVASGRVEQFF	TGCGCCAGCAGCTTGGTGGCTAGCGGGAGGGTAGAGCAGTTCTTC
TRBV24-1	TRBJ2-5	TRBD1	-	CATSRDRWAETQYF	TGTGCCACCAGTCGGGACAGATGGGCAGAGACCCAGTACTTC
TRBV2	TRBJ2-3	TRBD2	-	CASSNLAGATDTQYF	TGTGCCAGCAGTAACCTAGCGGGGGCTACAGATACGCAGTATTTT
TRBV21-1	TRBJ2-4	-	-	CASSKEGLAGSAKNIQYF	TGTGCCAGCAGCAAAGAGGGACTAGCGGGTTCTGCCAAAAACATTCAGTACTTC
TRBV27	TRBJ2-2	-	-	CASSPYGLGGELFF	TGTGCCAGCAGTCCCTACGGACTCGGCGGGGAGCTGTTTTTT
TRBV11-1	TRBJ1-1	-	-	CASSPRLTLNTEAFF	TGTGCCAGCAGTCCAAGATTAACACTGAACACTGAAGCTTTCTTT
TRBV24-1	TRBJ2-1	-	once	CATSDPRGVGAVYNEQFF	TGTGCCACCAGTGATCCCCGGGGCGTGGGGGCCGTCTACAATGAGCAGTTCTTC
TRBV7-9	TRBJ2-1	-	-	CASSAHREEQFF	TGTGCCAGCAGCGCACACAGAGAGGAGCAGTTCTTC
TRBV11-2	TRBJ2-1	TRBD2	-	CASSSALLTSGRNNEQFF	TGTGCCAGCAGCTCGGCCCTCCTGACTAGCGGGAGGAACAATGAGCAGTTCTTC
TRBV3-1/TRBV3-2	TRBJ2-2	-	-	CASSQVAGRTGELFF	TGTGCCAGCAGCCAGGTAGCAGGGCGGACCGGGGAGCTGTTTTTT
TRBV10-3	TRBJ1-1	-	-	CAISESSNEAFF	TGTGCCATCAGTGAGTCTTCCAATGAAGCTTTCTTT
TRBV12-3/TRBV12-4	TRBJ1-3	-	-	CASSLGGFYTIYF	TGTGCCAGCAGTTTGGGGGGGTTTTACACCATATATTTT
TRBV29-1	TRBJ1-5	TRBD1	-	CSVDGTGEGDQPQHF	TGCAGCGTTGACGGGACAGGGGAGGGGGATCAGCCCCAGCATTTT
TRBV2	TRBJ2-6	-	-	CASSERGPRSGANVLTF	TGTGCCAGCAGTGAACGGGGGCCACGCTCTGGGGCCAACGTCCTGACTTTC
TRBV28	TRBJ2-7	-	once	CASTPPGRGDYEQYF	TGTGCCAGCACCCCGCCGGGCAGGGGCGACTACGAGCAGTACTTC
TRBV7-3	TRBJ2-2	TRBD1	-	CASSPGPGTGLTGELFF	TGTGCCAGCAGCCCTGGCCCGGGGACAGGGCTCACCGGGGAGCTGTTTTTT
TRBV12-3/TRBV12-4	TRBJ1-2	TRBD1	-	CASSPGQTYGYTF	TGTGCCAGCAGTCCGGGACAGACCTATGGCTACACCTTC
TRBV12-3/TRBV12-4	TRBJ1-2	-	-	CASSLRGSYGYTF	TGTGCCAGCAGTTTACGAGGGAGCTATGGCTACACCTTC
TRBV14	TRBJ2-1	TRBD1	-	CASRGQGESEQFF	TGTGCCAGCAGGGGACAGGGTGAGAGTGAGCAGTTCTTC
TRBV15	TRBJ1-1	-	-	CATSRTNTEAFF	TGTGCCACCAGCAGAACGAACACTGAAGCTTTCTTT
TRBV27	TRBJ1-6	-	-	CASSLGDFRGSLHF	TGTGCCAGCAGTTTAGGGGACTTCAGGGGTTCCCTCCACTTT
TRBV6-2/TRBV6-3	TRBJ2-5	TRBD2	-	CASSYDPGLARYQETQYF	TGTGCCAGCAGTTACGATCCCGGACTAGCGCGGTACCAAGAGACCCAGTACTTC
TRBV7-9	TRBJ2-2	TRBD2	-	CASSSSGVVRELFF	TGTGCCAGCAGCTCAAGCGGGGTTGTCCGGGAGCTGTTTTTT
TRBV3-1/TRBV3-2	TRBJ2-3	-	-	CASSQASPGQISSTDTQYF	TGTGCCAGCAGCCAAGCCTCACCGGGACAAATCTCTAGCACAGATACGCAGTATTTT
TRBV3-1/TRBV3-2	TRBJ2-2	-	-	CASSQSPGTGELFF	TGTGCCAGCAGCCAATCCCCAGGCACCGGGGAGCTGTTTTTT
TRBV9	TRBJ2-5	TRBD1	-	CASSTGGQETQYF	TGTGCCAGCAGTACAGGGGGACAAGAGACCCAGTACTTC
TRBV27	TRBJ1-2	TRBD1	-	CASSFPQGSGYTF	TGTGCCAGCAGTTTCCCACAGGGGTCTGGCTACACCTTC
TRBV21-1	TRBJ2-7	-	-	CASSNPRHSNYEQYF	TGTGCCAGCAGCAATCCACGACATTCTAACTACGAGCAGTACTTC
TRBV18	TRBJ1-4	-	-	CASSPNRGGSEKLFF	TGTGCCAGCTCACCTAATCGAGGGGGTTCGGAAAAACTGTTTTTT